The source of this T cell receptor (beta chain) is a study of technical replicates of blood from a handful of donors. Method: immunoSEQ multiplex PCR; TCRdb's copy keeps in-frame clones and lacks some. The sample has approximately 76,000 clones; 97% are singletons. This CDR3 has 14 residues. Germline V gives CDR1 MGHRA, CDR2 YSYEKL. The ends were cut back, 3 bases at V and 6 bases at J, with 12 bases in the middle. The sequence derives from a human donor in good health. Sequenced input: T cells isolated from PBMCs. The chain uses TRBV4-1 and TRBJ1-5; a possible D gene is TRBD1 (6 bases). The CDR3 DNA reads as TGCGCCAGCAGCCAGAGGGGGAAGGGTCAGCCCCAGCATTTT. This gives the protein CASSQRGKGQPQHF.